The TCR beta chain described here comes from a study of CD8+ T cells in alopecia areata. This clone was detected a few times. This CDR3 has 15 residues. Germline V CDR1 and CDR2: SGHRS, YFSETQ. V was pared by 0 bases and J by 10 bases, with 14 bases between. The authors extracted RNA and reverse transcribed it into cDNA as the sequencing template. Only in-frame clones appear in the TCRdb table, and some are missing; sequencing was by immunoSEQ multiplex PCR. The table records approximately 180,000 clones, 50% to 70% of them present only once. The specimen comprised CD4+ T cells sorted from blood, sampled at week 0. The clonotype comes from a human donor with alopecia areata. The rearrangement joins TRBV5-1 to TRBJ1-6, with D unresolved. This CDR3 reads CASSLDGSTGSPLHF. CDR3 nucleotides: TGCGCCAGCAGCTTGGACGGTTCAACTGGCTCACCCCTCCACTTT. The full variable domain, its missing parts supplied by reference TRBV5-1 and TRBJ1-6, is KAGVTQTPRYLIKTRGQQVTLSCSPISGHRSVSWYQQTPGQGLQFLFEYFSETQRNKGNFPGRFSGRQFSNSRSEMNVSTLELGDSALYLCASSLDGSTGSPLHFGNGTRLTVT.